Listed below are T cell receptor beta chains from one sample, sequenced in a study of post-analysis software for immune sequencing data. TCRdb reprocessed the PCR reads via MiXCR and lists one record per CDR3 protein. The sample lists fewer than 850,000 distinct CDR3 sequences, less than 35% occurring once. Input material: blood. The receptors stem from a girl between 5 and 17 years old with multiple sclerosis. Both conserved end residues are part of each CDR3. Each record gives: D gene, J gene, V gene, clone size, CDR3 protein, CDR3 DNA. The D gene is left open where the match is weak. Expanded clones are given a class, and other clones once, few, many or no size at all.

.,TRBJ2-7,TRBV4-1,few,CASSRFGDGSPVVQYF,TGCGCCAGCAGCCGATTTGGGGACGGTTCACCGGTCGTTCAGTACTTC
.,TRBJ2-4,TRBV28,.,CASSLPFSNIQYF,TGTGCCAGCAGTTTACCATTCTCAAACATTCAGTACTTC
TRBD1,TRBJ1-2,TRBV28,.,CASSPGGRVGYTF,TGTGCCAGCAGTCCAGGGGGAAGGGTGGGCTACACCTTC
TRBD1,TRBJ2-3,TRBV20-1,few,CSAGPTGTVTDTQYF,TGCAGTGCTGGGCCGACAGGGACGGTAACAGATACGCAGTATTTT
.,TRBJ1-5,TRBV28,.,CASSFAGDVFDQPQHF,TGTGCCAGCAGTTTCGCAGGGGACGTGTTCGATCAGCCCCAGCATTTT
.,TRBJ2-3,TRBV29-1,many,CSVDPQATTSSSTDTQYF,TGCAGCGTTGATCCGCAGGCGACTACAAGCTCTAGCACAGATACGCAGTATTTT
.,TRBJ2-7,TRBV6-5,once,CASRPTGPVTYEQYF,TGTGCCAGCAGGCCCACAGGACCCGTCACCTACGAGCAGTACTTC
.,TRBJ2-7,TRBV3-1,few,CASSPHITASYEQYF,TGTGCCAGCAGCCCACATATTACCGCCTCCTACGAGCAGTACTTC
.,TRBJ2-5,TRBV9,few,CASSTGPTLRGETQYF,TGTGCCAGCAGCACTGGACCCACCTTGCGCGGGGAGACCCAGTACTTC
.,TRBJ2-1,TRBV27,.,CASSLPYSGSDEQFF,TGTGCCAGCAGTTTACCATACTCCGGGAGCGATGAGCAGTTCTTC
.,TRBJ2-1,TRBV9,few,CASPRGADNEQFF,TGTGCCAGCCCACGGGGGGCTGACAATGAGCAGTTCTTC
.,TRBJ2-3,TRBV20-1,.,CSASPGQTGTDTQYF,TGCAGTGCTAGTCCGGGACAAACAGGCACAGATACGCAGTATTTT
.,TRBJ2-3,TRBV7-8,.,CASSLTPGGGTSTDTQYF,TGTGCCAGCAGCTTAACACCGGGTGGGGGAACCAGCACAGATACGCAGTATTTT
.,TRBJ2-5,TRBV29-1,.,CSAAVSQRETQYF,TGCAGCGCCGCCGTGAGTCAGCGAGAGACCCAGTACTTC
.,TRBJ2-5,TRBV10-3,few,CAARQGLQETQYF,TGTGCCGCCCGTCAAGGGCTACAAGAGACCCAGTACTTC
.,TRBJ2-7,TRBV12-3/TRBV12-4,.,CASSLVDSSSYEQYF,TGTGCCAGCAGTTTGGTGGACTCCAGCTCCTACGAGCAGTACTTC
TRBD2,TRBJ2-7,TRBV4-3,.,CASSQDLLAGGSLDEQYF,TGCGCCAGCAGCCAAGATCTCCTAGCGGGAGGATCTCTGGACGAGCAGTACTTC
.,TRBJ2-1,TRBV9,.,CASSFGPEQFF,TGTGCCAGCAGCTTCGGACCAGAGCAGTTCTTC
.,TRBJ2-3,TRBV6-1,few,CASRETPFQNTDTQYF,TGTGCCAGCAGGGAGACTCCCTTCCAGAACACAGATACGCAGTATTTT
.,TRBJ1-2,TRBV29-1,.,CSVRGNYGYTF,TGCAGCGTTCGGGGGAACTATGGCTACACCTTC
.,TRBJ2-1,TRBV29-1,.,CSVGRLGSYNEQFF,TGCAGCGTGGGTCGACTGGGCTCCTACAATGAGCAGTTCTTC
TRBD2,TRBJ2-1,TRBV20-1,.,CSARDLLAGNYNEQFF,TGCAGTGCTAGAGATCTACTAGCGGGAAACTACAATGAGCAGTTCTTC
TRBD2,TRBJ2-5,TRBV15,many,CATSAQTSGRAVQYF,TGTGCCACCAGCGCCCAGACTAGCGGGAGGGCCGTGCAGTACTTC
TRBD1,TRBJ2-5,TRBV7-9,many,CASSDSGGETQYF,TGTGCCAGCAGCGACTCAGGGGGAGAGACCCAGTACTTC
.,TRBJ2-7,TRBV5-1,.,CASSLATGTSTYEQYF,TGCGCCAGCAGCTTGGCTACCGGGACAAGCACCTACGAGCAGTACTTC
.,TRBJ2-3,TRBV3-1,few,CASSQEDYRERDTQYF,TGTGCCAGCAGCCAAGAGGACTATCGGGAGCGGGATACGCAGTATTTT
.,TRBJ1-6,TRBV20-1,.,CSAGLTGNNSSLHF,TGCAGTGCTGGCCTCACAGGGAATAATTCATCCCTCCACTTT
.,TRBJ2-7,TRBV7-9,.,CASSFTNSYEQYF,TGTGCCAGCAGCTTTACCAACTCCTACGAGCAGTACTTC
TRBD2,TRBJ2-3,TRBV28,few,CASISGRGSTDTQYF,TGTGCCAGCATCTCAGGGCGGGGGAGCACAGATACGCAGTATTTT
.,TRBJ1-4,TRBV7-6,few,CASSLATVQGKLFF,TGTGCCAGCAGCTTAGCGACAGTGCAGGGAAAACTGTTTTTT
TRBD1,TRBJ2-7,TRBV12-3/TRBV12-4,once,CASRGTAEASYEQYF,TGTGCCAGCAGGGGGACAGCAGAAGCCTCCTACGAGCAGTACTTC
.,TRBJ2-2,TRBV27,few,CAAEHPNTGELFF,TGTGCCGCCGAGCACCCGAACACCGGGGAGCTGTTTTTT
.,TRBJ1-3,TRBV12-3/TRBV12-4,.,CASSLGQQLNTIYF,TGTGCCAGCAGTTTGGGGCAGCAATTAAACACCATATATTTT
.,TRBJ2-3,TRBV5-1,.,CASTAEASTDTQYF,TGCGCCAGCACGGCGGAGGCCAGCACAGATACGCAGTATTTT
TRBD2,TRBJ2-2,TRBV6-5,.,CASSYFGTSDANTGELFF,TGTGCCAGCAGTTACTTCGGGACTAGCGACGCGAACACCGGGGAGCTGTTTTTT
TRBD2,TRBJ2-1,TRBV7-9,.,CASSLGTSGDEQFF,TGTGCCAGCAGCCTTGGGACTAGCGGGGATGAGCAGTTCTTC
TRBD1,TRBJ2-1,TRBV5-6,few,CASSKPLGTGAYNEQFF,TGTGCCAGCAGCAAGCCCCTAGGGACAGGGGCCTACAATGAGCAGTTCTTC
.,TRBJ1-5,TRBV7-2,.,CASSLAFGRSNQPQHF,TGTGCCAGCAGCTTAGCATTCGGGAGATCGAATCAGCCCCAGCATTTT
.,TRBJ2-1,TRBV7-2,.,CASSPGVALYNEQFF,TGTGCCAGCAGCCCCGGGGTAGCCCTATACAATGAGCAGTTCTTC
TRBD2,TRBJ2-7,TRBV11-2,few,CASSLDGGRNEQYF,TGTGCCAGCAGCTTAGATGGCGGGAGGAACGAGCAGTACTTC
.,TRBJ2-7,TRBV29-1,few,CSADGGYGEQYF,TGCAGCGCCGACGGGGGCTATGGCGAGCAGTACTTC
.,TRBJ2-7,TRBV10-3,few,CAHGLTRTKRVFSYEQYF,TGTGCCCACGGTCTGACACGAACAAAGAGGGTTTTCTCCTACGAGCAGTACTTC
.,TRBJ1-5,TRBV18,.,CASDDGSNQPQHF,TGTGCCAGCGACGACGGAAGCAATCAGCCCCAGCATTTT
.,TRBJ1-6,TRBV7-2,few,CASSFIGSGWSGSPLHF,TGTGCCAGCAGCTTCATTGGGTCCGGCTGGTCGGGCTCACCCCTCCACTTT
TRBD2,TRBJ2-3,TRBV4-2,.,CASSQERLAGGLLQPGADTQYF,TGTGCCAGCAGCCAAGAGAGGCTAGCGGGGGGGCTCCTCCAGCCGGGCGCAGATACGCAGTATTTT
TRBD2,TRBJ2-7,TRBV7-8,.,CASSLYGTSVSYEQYF,TGTGCCAGCAGCTTATACGGGACTAGCGTTTCCTACGAGCAGTACTTC
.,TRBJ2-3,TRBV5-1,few,CASSLNTGILTDTQYF,TGCGCCAGCAGCTTGAATACAGGTATACTCACAGATACGCAGTATTTT
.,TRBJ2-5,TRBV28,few,CASVSMRGARLAQYF,TGTGCCAGCGTGTCTATGAGGGGCGCCCGGCTGGCCCAGTACTTC
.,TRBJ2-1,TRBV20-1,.,CSAPDSSYNEQFF,TGCAGTGCTCCGGACAGTTCCTACAATGAGCAGTTCTTC
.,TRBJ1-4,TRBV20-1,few,CSASGLGVGREKLFF,TGCAGTGCTAGTGGTCTGGGGGTTGGACGAGAAAAACTGTTTTTT
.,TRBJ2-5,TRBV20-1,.,CSASPPGIPIGETQYF,TGCAGTGCTAGTCCCCCCGGGATCCCGATAGGAGAGACCCAGTACTTC
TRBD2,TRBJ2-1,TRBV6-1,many,CASSERLAGLAHNEQFF,TGTGCCAGCAGTGAGCGGCTAGCGGGACTAGCACACAATGAGCAGTTCTTC
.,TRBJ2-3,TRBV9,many,CASGGDTQYF,TGTGCCAGCGGAGGGGATACGCAGTATTTT